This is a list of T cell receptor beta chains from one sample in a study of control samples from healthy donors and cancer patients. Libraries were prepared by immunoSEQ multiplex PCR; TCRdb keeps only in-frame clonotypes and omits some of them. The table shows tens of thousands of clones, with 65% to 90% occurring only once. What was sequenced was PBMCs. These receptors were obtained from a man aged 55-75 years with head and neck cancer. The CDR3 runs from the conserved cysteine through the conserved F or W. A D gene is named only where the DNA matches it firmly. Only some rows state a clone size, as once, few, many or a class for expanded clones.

TGTGCCAGCAGCCCGTCCGGGACTAGCGGGACTGGCGGGGAGCTGTTTTTT	CASSPSGTSGTGGELFF	few	TRBV7-6	TRBJ2-2	TRBD2
TGCGCCAGCAGCCAAGCTCGGTATGGAGGCGAGCAGTACTTC	CASSQARYGGEQYF	NA	TRBV4-3	TRBJ2-7	NA
TGTGCCAGCAGCCCCGCCGGCGCGCACCCTAGCACAGATACGCAGTATTTT	CASSPAGAHPSTDTQYF	NA	TRBV7-2	TRBJ2-3	NA
TGTGCCAGTAGTTCGGACGGACCAGGGGCTTTCTTT	CASSSDGPGAFF	NA	TRBV19	TRBJ1-1	NA
TGTGCCAGCAGCTTAGACTCAAGAGCCGCCTCTTACGAGCAGTACTTC	CASSLDSRAASYEQYF	NA	TRBV7-2	TRBJ2-7	NA
TGTGCCAGCAGTTTGGACCCTCGAGGGACCACCGGGGAGCTGTTTTTT	CASSLDPRGTTGELFF	NA	TRBV27	TRBJ2-2	NA
TGTGCCAGCAGTTTGAAACAGAAAGAGACCCAGTACTTC	CASSLKQKETQYF	NA	TRBV27	TRBJ2-5	NA
TGTGCCAGCACGTCCCAAGGACAGGTTGGCTACGAGCAGTACTTC	CASTSQGQVGYEQYF	NA	TRBV28	TRBJ2-7	TRBD1
TGTGCCAGCAGTTACCCGATCAGCCGGGAGGGGATTCGGAGGAGCAATCAGCCCCAGCATTTT	CASSYPISREGIRRSNQPQHF	NA	TRBV6-2/TRBV6-3	TRBJ1-5	NA
TGTGCCTCGTCGGGGGCAACTAATGAAAAACTGTTTTTT	CASSGATNEKLFF	NA	TRBV30	TRBJ1-4	NA
TGTGCCAGCTCACCCCTGACAGCAAAAGGTCCTGAAGCTTTCTTT	CASSPLTAKGPEAFF	NA	TRBV18	TRBJ1-1	NA
TGTGCCAGCAGCTTATCCCCACAGCGATATAGCAATCAGCCCCAGCATTTT	CASSLSPQRYSNQPQHF	NA	TRBV7-2	TRBJ1-5	NA
TGTGCCAGCAGTTTAAATTTGGGAGGGGCTCCCAATGAGCAGTTCTTC	CASSLNLGGAPNEQFF	NA	TRBV27	TRBJ2-1	TRBD2
TGTGCCGCCGGGACAGACTCCTACGAGCAGTACTTC	CAAGTDSYEQYF	NA	TRBV2	TRBJ2-7	TRBD1
TGTGCCAGCAGCTTCCAGCGGGGGGGGCCAGAGACCCAGTACTTC	CASSFQRGGPETQYF	NA	TRBV11-3	TRBJ2-5	TRBD2
TGTGCCAGCTCACCCGCCCAGCGGGGGACTGAAGCTTTCTTT	CASSPAQRGTEAFF	medium-sized	TRBV18	TRBJ1-1	NA
TGTGCCAGCAGCCCCGGGACAGGGAATGTAGCTTTCTTT	CASSPGTGNVAFF	NA	TRBV5-6	TRBJ1-1	TRBD1
TGTGCCAGCAGCGTAGGGGAGGCCAAAAACATTCAGTACTTC	CASSVGEAKNIQYF	NA	TRBV9	TRBJ2-4	NA
TGCGCCAGCAGCTTGGAACCGGGACTCAACTACGAGCAGTACTTC	CASSLEPGLNYEQYF	NA	TRBV5-1	TRBJ2-7	NA
TGCGCCAGCAGCTTGGATATTGGGGTCGAGACCCAGTACTTC	CASSLDIGVETQYF	NA	TRBV5-1	TRBJ2-5	NA
TGTGCCAGCAGCTTAGTGGAGGGGGGCACTGAAGCTTTCTTT	CASSLVEGGTEAFF	NA	TRBV7-6	TRBJ1-1	NA
TGTGCCAGCAGCTACTTAAACGCCATGAACACTGAAGCTTTCTTT	CASSYLNAMNTEAFF	NA	TRBV5-6	TRBJ1-1	NA
TGTGCCAGCAGCTATTCGGGACAGGGGGCGGTTGGTACAGATACGCAGTATTTT	CASSYSGQGAVGTDTQYF	NA	TRBV11-3	TRBJ2-3	TRBD1
TGTGCCAGCAGTTCCGGGGACAGGGGGAAGGGTGAGCAGTTCTTC	CASSSGDRGKGEQFF	NA	TRBV6-5	TRBJ2-1	TRBD1